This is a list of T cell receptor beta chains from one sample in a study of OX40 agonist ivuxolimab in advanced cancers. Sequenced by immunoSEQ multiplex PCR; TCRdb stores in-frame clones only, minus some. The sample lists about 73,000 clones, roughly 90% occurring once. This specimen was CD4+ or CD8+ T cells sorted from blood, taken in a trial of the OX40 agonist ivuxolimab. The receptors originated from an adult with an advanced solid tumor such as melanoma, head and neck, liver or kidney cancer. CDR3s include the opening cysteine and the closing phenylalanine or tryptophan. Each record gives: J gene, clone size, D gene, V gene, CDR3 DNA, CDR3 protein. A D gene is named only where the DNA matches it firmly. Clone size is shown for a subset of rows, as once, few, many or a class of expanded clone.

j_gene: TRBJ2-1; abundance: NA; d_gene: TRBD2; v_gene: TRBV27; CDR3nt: TGTGCCAGCAGTCCTTACCCTAGCGGGGGGGCTTCTTACCTTGAGCAGTTCTTC; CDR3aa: CASSPYPSGGASYLEQFF
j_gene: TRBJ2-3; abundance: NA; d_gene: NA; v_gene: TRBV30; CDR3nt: TGTGCCTGGAGTCGTTCCGGGGCAGATACGCAGTATTTT; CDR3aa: CAWSRSGADTQYF
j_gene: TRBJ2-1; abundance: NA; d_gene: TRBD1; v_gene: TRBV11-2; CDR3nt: TGTGCCAGCAGCTTAGTGCCGGGACAGGGACTGGGTGAGCAGTTCTTC; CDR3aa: CASSLVPGQGLGEQFF
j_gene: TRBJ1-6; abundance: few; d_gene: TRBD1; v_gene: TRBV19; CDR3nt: TGTGCCAGTAGTGTGGGACAGGGCCATAATTCACCCCTCCACTTT; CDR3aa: CASSVGQGHNSPLHF
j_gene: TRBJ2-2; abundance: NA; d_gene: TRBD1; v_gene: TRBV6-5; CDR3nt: TGTGCCAGCAGCCGACAGGGCGGGAACACCGGGGAGCTGTTTTTT; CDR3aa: CASSRQGGNTGELFF
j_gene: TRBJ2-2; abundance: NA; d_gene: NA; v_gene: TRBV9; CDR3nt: TGTGCCAGCAGCGCCCCCCCGGGGGACACCCGAATGGAGCTGTTTTTT; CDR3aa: CASSAPPGDTRMELFF
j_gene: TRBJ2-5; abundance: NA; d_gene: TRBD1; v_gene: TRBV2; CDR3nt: TGTGCCAGTGAGGGACAGGGAATCCAGTACTTC; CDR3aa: CASEGQGIQYF
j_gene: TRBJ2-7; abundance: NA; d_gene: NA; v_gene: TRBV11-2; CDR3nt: TGTGCCAGCAGCTTAGAAAGGGCATCCTACGAGCAGTACTTC; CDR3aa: CASSLERASYEQYF
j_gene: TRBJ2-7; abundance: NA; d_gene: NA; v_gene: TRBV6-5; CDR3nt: TGTGCCAGCAGTTACGGGGAGCAGTACTTC; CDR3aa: CASSYGEQYF
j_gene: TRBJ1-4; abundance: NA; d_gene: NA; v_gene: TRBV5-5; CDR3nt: TGTGCCAGCAGCTTAACGGGGACTAATGAAAAACTGTTTTTT; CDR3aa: CASSLTGTNEKLFF
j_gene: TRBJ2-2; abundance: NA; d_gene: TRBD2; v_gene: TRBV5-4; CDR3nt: TGTGCCAGCAGCAGAAATAGCGGGGGGATTATCGGCGGGGAGCTGTTTTTT; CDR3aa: CASSRNSGGIIGGELFF
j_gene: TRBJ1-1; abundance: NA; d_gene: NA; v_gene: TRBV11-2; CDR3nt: TGTGCCAGCAGCTTAGTTTTAAACACTGAAGCTTTCTTT; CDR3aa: CASSLVLNTEAFF
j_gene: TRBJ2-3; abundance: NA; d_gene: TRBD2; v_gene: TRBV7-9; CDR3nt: TGTGCCAGCAGCTTAGAAATAGCGGGGGACACAGATACGCAGTATTTT; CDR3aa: CASSLEIAGDTDTQYF
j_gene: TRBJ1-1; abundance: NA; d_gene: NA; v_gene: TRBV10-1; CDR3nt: TGCGCCAGCAGTGAGATCCGGAACACTGAAGCTTTCTTT; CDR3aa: CASSEIRNTEAFF
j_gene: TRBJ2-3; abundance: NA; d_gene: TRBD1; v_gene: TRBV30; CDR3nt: TGTGCCTGGAGTGTGTTGAGGGGGCGCGGGGATACGCAGTATTTT; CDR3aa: CAWSVLRGRGDTQYF
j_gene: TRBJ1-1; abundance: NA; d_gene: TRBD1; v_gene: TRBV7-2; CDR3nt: TGTGCCAGCAGCCCCCGACAGGGGAGTACTGAAGCTTTCTTT; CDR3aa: CASSPRQGSTEAFF
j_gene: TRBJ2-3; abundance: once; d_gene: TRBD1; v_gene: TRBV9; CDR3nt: TGTGCCAGCAGCCTACAGGGGATCAGCACAGATACGCAGTATTTT; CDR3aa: CASSLQGISTDTQYF
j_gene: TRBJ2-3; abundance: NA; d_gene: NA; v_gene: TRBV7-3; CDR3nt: TGTGCCAGCACCGTAGGAGGGGGGACCACAGATACGCAGTATTTT; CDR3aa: CASTVGGGTTDTQYF
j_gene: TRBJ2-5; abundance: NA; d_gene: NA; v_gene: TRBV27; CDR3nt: TGTGCCAGCAGTTTAGGAGGGGGGGAGACCCAGTACTTC; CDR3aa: CASSLGGGETQYF
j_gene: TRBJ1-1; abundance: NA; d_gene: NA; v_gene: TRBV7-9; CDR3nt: TGTGCCAGCAGCACCTCGGACGGTAACACTGAAGCTTTCTTT; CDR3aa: CASSTSDGNTEAFF
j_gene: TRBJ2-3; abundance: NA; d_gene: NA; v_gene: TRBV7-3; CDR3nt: TGTGCCAGCAGCCCCCTTGGCGGGGGCGGCACAGATACGCAGTATTTT; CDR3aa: CASSPLGGGGTDTQYF
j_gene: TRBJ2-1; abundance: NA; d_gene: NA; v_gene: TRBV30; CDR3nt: TGTGCCTGGATGGGGAGCTCCTACAATGAGCAGTTCTTC; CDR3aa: CAWMGSSYNEQFF
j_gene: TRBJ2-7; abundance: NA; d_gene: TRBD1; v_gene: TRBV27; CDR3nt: TGTGCCAGCAGTTATGGGACAGGGAGCTACGAGCAGTACTTC; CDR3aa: CASSYGTGSYEQYF
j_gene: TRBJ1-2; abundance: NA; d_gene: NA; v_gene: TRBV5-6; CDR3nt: TGTGCCAGCAGCTTGAAGGGATCCGACTATGGCTACACCTTC; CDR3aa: CASSLKGSDYGYTF
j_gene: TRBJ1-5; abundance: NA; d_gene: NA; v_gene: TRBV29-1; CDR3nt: TGCAGCGTTGATCCCCGGGGATACCCCTATCAGCCCCAGCATTTT; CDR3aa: CSVDPRGYPYQPQHF
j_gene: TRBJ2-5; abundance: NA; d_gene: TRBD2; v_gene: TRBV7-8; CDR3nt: TGTGCCAGCAGCACCTTAGCGGGGGCCCTCCAAGAGACCCAGTACTTC; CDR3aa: CASSTLAGALQETQYF
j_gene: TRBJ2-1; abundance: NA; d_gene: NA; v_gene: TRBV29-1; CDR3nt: TGCAGCGTAGTCGGGACTTTACCCATCAATGAGCAGTTCTTC; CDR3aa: CSVVGTLPINEQFF
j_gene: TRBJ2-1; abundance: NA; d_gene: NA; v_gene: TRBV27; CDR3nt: TGTGCCAGCAGTGTGCCCGGGAATGAGCAGTTCTTC; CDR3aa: CASSVPGNEQFF
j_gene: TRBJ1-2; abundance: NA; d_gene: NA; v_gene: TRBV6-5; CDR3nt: TGTGCCAGCTCCTTGTTGTCTGAGCAGGGAGGCTACACCTTC; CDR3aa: CASSLLSEQGGYTF
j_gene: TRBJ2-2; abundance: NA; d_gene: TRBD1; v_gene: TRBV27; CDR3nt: TGTGCCAGCAGTTTGTTTGTAGTCGGGACAGAAATCCACACCGGGGAGCTGTTTTTT; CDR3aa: CASSLFVVGTEIHTGELFF
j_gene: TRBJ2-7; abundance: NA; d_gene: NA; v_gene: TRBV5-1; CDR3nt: TGCGCCAGCAGCTTGGAGGCATCGAATCTCCACGAGCAGTACTTC; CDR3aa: CASSLEASNLHEQYF
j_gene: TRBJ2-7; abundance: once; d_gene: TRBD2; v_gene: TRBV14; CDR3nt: TGTGCCAGCGGGATCGGGGGGGAGCAGTACTTC; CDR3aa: CASGIGGEQYF
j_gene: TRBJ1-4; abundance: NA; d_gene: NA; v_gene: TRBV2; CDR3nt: TGTGCCAGTACGTCCACAACTAATGAAAAACTGTTTTTT; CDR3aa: CASTSTTNEKLFF
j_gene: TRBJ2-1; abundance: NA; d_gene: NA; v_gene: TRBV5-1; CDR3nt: TGCGCCAGCAGCCGGGACCGCGACTCCTACAATGAGCAGTTCTTC; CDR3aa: CASSRDRDSYNEQFF
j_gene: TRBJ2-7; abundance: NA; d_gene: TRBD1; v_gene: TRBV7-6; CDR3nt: TGTGCCAGCAGCCACGGGACAGGGAGGGCCTACGAGCAGTACTTC; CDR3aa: CASSHGTGRAYEQYF
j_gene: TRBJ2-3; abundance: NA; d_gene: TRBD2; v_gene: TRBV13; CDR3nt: TGTGCCAGCAGTCGAAGCGGGGGGGCTCTCCTCTTCACAGATACGCAGTATTTT; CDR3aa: CASSRSGGALLFTDTQYF
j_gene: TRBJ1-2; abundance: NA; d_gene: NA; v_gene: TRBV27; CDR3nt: TGTGCCAGCAGTTTAAGGGGGGGGGCCAATGGCTACACCTTC; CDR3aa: CASSLRGGANGYTF
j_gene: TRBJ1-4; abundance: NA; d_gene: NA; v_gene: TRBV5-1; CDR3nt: TGCGCCAGCACCCCGGCCGGGGCGGGGGTCACTAATGAAAAACTGTTTTTT; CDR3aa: CASTPAGAGVTNEKLFF
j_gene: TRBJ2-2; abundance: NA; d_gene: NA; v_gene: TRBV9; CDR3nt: TGTGCCAGCAGCGTAGACGGGTTAACCGGGGAGCTGTTTTTT; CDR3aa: CASSVDGLTGELFF
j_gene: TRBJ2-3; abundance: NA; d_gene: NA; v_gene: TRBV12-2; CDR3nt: TGTGCAAGTCCCAACACCGGGACAGGGGTGACAGATACGCAGTATTTT; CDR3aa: CASPNTGTGVTDTQYF
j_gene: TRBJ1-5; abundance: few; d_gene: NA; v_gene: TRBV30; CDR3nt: TGTGCCTGGAGTGTCCTGCCTGGTCAGCCCCAGCATTTT; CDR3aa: CAWSVLPGQPQHF
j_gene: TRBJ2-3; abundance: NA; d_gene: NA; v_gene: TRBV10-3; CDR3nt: TGTGCCATCAGTGAGGCCTGGGGGCCGAACCCTAGCACAGATACGCAGTATTTT; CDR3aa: CAISEAWGPNPSTDTQYF
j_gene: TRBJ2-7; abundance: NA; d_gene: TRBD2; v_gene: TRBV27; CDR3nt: TGTGCCAGCAGTTTATCGAGCGGGGGTTACGAGCAGTACTTC; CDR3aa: CASSLSSGGYEQYF
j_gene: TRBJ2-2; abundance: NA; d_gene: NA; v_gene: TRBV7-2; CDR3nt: TGTGCCAGCACGGCTTCGCTTACCGGGGAGCTGTTTTTT; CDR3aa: CASTASLTGELFF
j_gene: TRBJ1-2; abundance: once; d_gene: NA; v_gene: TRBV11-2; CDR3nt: TGTGCCAGCAGCTTGATAGGAACTATGTCAGTCGGCTACACCTTC; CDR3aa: CASSLIGTMSVGYTF
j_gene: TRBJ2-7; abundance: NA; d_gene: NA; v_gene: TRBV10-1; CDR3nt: TGCGCCAGCAACGGGGGATCCTCCTACGAGCAGTACTTC; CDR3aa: CASNGGSSYEQYF
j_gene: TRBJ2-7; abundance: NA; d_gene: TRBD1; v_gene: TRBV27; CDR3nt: TGTGCCAGCAGCCTTTCTATTGGGGACAGAGACTACGAGCAGTACTTC; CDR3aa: CASSLSIGDRDYEQYF
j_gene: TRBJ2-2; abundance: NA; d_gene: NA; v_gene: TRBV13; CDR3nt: TGTGCCAGCAGCTCCCGGGACATGAACACCGGGGAGCTGTTTTTT; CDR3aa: CASSSRDMNTGELFF
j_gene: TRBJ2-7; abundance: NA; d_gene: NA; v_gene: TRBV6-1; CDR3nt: TGTGCCAGCAGTGTGATGGGCAGGGAGGCCTACGAGCAGTACTTC; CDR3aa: CASSVMGREAYEQYF
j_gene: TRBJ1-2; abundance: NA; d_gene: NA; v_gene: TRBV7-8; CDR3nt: TGTGCCAGCAGCCCGTTTATGGGCAAGGGCTATGGCTACACCTTC; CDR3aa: CASSPFMGKGYGYTF
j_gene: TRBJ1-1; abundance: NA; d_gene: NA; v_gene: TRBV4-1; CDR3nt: TGCGCCAGCAGCGAATGGCACCCTGTGAACACTGAAGCTTTCTTT; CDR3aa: CASSEWHPVNTEAFF
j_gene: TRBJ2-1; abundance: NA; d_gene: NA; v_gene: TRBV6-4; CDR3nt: TGTGCCAGCAGTGACTCAAGGTACAATGAGCAGTTCTTC; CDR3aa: CASSDSRYNEQFF
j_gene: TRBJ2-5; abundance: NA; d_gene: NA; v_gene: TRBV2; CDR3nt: TGTGCCAGCAGGAGGTTCGGGGAAGAGACCCAGTACTTC; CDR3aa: CASRRFGEETQYF
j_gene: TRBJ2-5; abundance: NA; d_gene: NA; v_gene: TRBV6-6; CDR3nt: TGTGCCAGCAGATGGGACTACCAAGAGACCCAGTACTTC; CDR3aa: CASRWDYQETQYF
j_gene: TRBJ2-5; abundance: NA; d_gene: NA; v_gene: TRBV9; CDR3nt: TGTGCCAGCAGCGTAGACCCAAGTGATGGGACTGGAGAAGAGACCCAGTACTTC; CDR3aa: CASSVDPSDGTGEETQYF
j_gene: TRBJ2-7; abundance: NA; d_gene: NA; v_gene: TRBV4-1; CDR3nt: TGCGCCAGCAGCCAAGATCAATACATAGCTAACGAGCAGTACTTC; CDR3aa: CASSQDQYIANEQYF
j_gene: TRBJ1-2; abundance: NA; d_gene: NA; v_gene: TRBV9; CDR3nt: TGTGCCAGCAGCGTAGGGGACGGATATGGCTACACCTTC; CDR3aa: CASSVGDGYGYTF